This passage covers 18 T cell receptor beta chains from one sample sequenced in a study of blood T cell repertoires in COVID-19. Profiled with immunoSEQ multiplex PCR; TCRdb holds only in-frame clones, not every one. The table includes fewer than 200,000 clones, 88% detected once. Sequencing used PBMCs or T cells enriched from blood (not recorded which). Source of these receptors: a young woman who had recovered from COVID-19.

V and J are TRBV19 and TRBJ1-1; TRBD1 might be the D (6 bases). CDR3 size: 14 residues. Germline CDR1 LNHDA, CDR2 SQIVND (reference sequence). The V end was cut by 5 bases, the J end by 4 bases, with 14 bases between. The CDR3 region has the DNA TGTGCCAGTAGTTTCGGGACATCACGCACTGAAGCTTTCTTT. The encoded protein is CASSFGTSRTEAFF.

The gene calls are TRBV19 and TRBJ2-5, with D possibly TRBD1 on 6 matching bases. CDR3 size: 14 residues. Germline CDR1 and CDR2: LNHDA and SQIVND (reference sequence). Deletions cut 3 bases from V and 5 bases from J, with 13 bases between. CDR3 region: CASSIGQGPETQYF. CDR3 sequence (DNA): TGTGCCAGTAGTATTGGTCAGGGGCCGGAGACCCAGTACTTC. The entire variable domain, with the rest obtained from reference TRBV19 and TRBJ2-5, is as follows: DGGITQSPKYLFRKEGQNVTLSCEQNLNHDAMYWYRQDPGQGLRLIYYSQIVNDFQKGDIAEGYSVSREKKESFPLTVTSAQKNPTAFYLCASSIGQGPETQYFGPGTRLLVL.

The J gene is TRBJ1-1, the V gene TRBV21-1; the DNA was not used to check the table's D call, TRBD1. TRBV21-1 has pseudogene status. This CDR3 contains 18 residues. CDR3 in amino acids: CASSKSEDRPRIWTEAFF. The CDR3 DNA reads TGTGCCAGCAGCAAAAGTGAAGACAGGCCGCGGATTTGGACTGAAGCTTTCTTT.

The chain combines TRBV10-3 with TRBJ2-2; 12 positions match TRBD2. The germline CDR1 and CDR2 sequences are ENHRY and SYGVKD. The CDR3 extends over 16 amino acids. After removal of 8 bases from V and 3 bases from J, the junction contained 7 bases not matched to a gene. CDR3 sequence: CAIRTSGNVDTGELFF. In DNA form, the CDR3 reads TGTGCCATCCGGACTAGCGGGAACGTCGACACCGGGGAGCTGTTTTTT.

This rearrangement joins TRBV5-5 to TRBJ2-2, with no clear D. The V end was cut by 4 bases, the J end by 0 bases, with 10 bases between. This CDR3 has 15 residues. Germline V gene sequence: CDR1 SGHKS, CDR2 YYEKEE (reference sequence). The CDR3 protein is CASSLQIANTGELFF. The CDR3 nucleotides are TGTGCCAGCAGCCTACAGATTGCGAACACCGGGGAGCTGTTTTTT. Complete variable domain (other parts from reference TRBV5-5 and TRBJ2-2): DAGVTQSPTHLIKTRGQQVTLRCSPISGHKSVSWYQQVLGQGPQFIFQYYEKEERGRGNFPDRFSARQFPNYSSELNVNALLLGDSALYLCASSLQIANTGELFFGEGSRLTVL.

The chain links TRBV2 to TRBJ2-7; the match to TRBD2 covers 8 bases. This CDR3 contains 12 residues. Germline CDR1 is SNHLY and CDR2 is FYNNEI. V was clipped by 6 bases and J by 10 bases; unmatched bases: 8. CDR3 bases: TGTGCCAGCAGCCCCAGACTAGCGTATCAGTACTTC. Its protein product is CASSPRLAYQYF.

CDR3 sequence: CASSRPGQWTEAFF. The CDR3 region has the DNA TGTGCCAGCAGCAGACCGGGACAGTGGACTGAAGCTTTCTTT. The chain has TRBV7-6 and TRBJ1-1; 7 nucleotides agree with TRBD1. The CDR3 length is 14 residues. Per germline, CDR1 SGHVS and CDR2 FNYEAQ. The junction had 8 bases not matched to a gene; V was cut back by 5 bases and J by 5 bases.

The chain combines TRBV19 with TRBJ2-7; D possibly corresponds to TRBD1 (7 bases). The CDR3 length is 14 residues. Germline CDR1 reads LNHDA; CDR2 reads SQIVND (reference sequence). V lost 5 bases to trimming and J lost 4 bases, with 15 bases between them. DNA of the CDR3: TGTGCCAGTAGTCAGGGGGGCGGCCCGTACGAGCAGTACTTC. It yields the protein CASSQGGGPYEQYF.

The chain uses TRBV9 and TRBJ2-1; 11 bases match TRBD2. Unmatched junction bases numbered 10, after V lost 0 bases and J lost 2 bases. Germline V gene lookup returns CDR1 SGDLS and CDR2 YYNGEE. The CDR3 has 19 residues. The CDR3 spells CASSVDLAGGRYTYNEQFF. The CDR3 region has the DNA TGTGCCAGCAGCGTAGATCTAGCGGGGGGAAGATATACCTACAATGAGCAGTTCTTC.

A few counts support this clone. The V gene is TRBV28, the J gene TRBJ1-2, with D unresolved. Per germline, CDR1 MDHEN and CDR2 SYDVKM. This CDR3 region has 12 residues. V lost 4 bases and J lost 4, with 7 bases in between. In DNA form, the CDR3 reads TGTGCCAGCAGTTGGAGTGCCTATGGCTACACCTTC. This sequence encodes CASSWSAYGYTF.

The chain employs TRBV6-5 and TRBJ2-2; D is undetermined. Deletions cut 2 bases from V and 6 bases from J, with 10 bases between. The CDR3 runs to 14 residues. CDR1 and CDR2 (germline): MNHEY, SVGAGI. CDR3 sequence (DNA): TGTGCCAGCAGTTACATCGCAGTTTCCGGGGAGCTGTTTTTT. It translates to CASSYIAVSGELFF.

V and J are TRBV11-2 and TRBJ2-3; 11 positions match TRBD2. The CDR3 consists of 17 residues. Germline V gene lookup returns CDR1 SGHAT and CDR2 FQNNGV. Trimming took 3 bases from V and 6 from J; bases not matched to a gene: 11. CDR3 in DNA: TGTGCCAGCAGCTTCGGAACTAGCGGGGGAAGGGAGGATACGCAGTATTTT. The encoded protein is CASSFGTSGGREDTQYF.

This chain uses TRBV20-1 with TRBJ1-5; no firm D call. Looked up from germline, CDR1 is DFQATT and CDR2 is SNEGSKA (reference sequence). This CDR3 is 10 amino acids long. Trimming took off 5 bases at V and 4 bases at J, with 3 bases between the two ends. This CDR3 reads CSALNQPQHF. The CDR3 DNA sequence: TGCAGTGCTCTAAATCAGCCCCAGCATTTT.

The chain uses TRBV7-2 and TRBJ1-6; no clear D gene. This CDR3 is built from 12 residues. Germline assignment: CDR1 SGHTA and CDR2 FQGNSA. With 1 base removed from V and 13 bases from J, the gap between germline ends came to 8 bases. The CDR3 here is CASSLGHPPLHF. CDR3 coding DNA: TGTGCCAGCAGCTTAGGACACCCCCCCCTCCACTTT.

This chain connects TRBV7-6 to TRBJ2-1; D possibly corresponds to TRBD1 (5 bases). V lost 5 bases, J lost 7 bases, and 9 bases lay in between. This CDR3 is 12 amino acids long. CDR1 is SGHVS, CDR2 FNYEAQ, per germline. The CDR3 region has the DNA TGTGCCAGCAGCGGGGCTGAGAATGAGCAGTTCTTC. Protein sequence: CASSGAENEQFF.

The J gene is TRBJ1-2, the V gene TRBV28; a possible D gene is TRBD1 (6 bases). Between the trimmed V and J ends, which lost 3 bases and 5 bases, there was a span of 19 bases. The length of the CDR3 is 16 residues. The germline V gene encodes CDR1 MDHEN and CDR2 SYDVKM. The chain's CDR3 is CASSFLDRTGPYGYTF. In DNA form, the CDR3 reads TGTGCCAGCAGTTTTCTGGACAGAACGGGACCGTATGGCTACACCTTC.

V usage is TRBV10-3 and J usage is TRBJ2-6; D perhaps matches TRBD1 (6 bases). CDR1 and CDR2 from the germline V gene are ENHRY and SYGVKD. Trimming removed 4 bases from V and 2 bases from J, with 12 bases in between. This CDR3 spans 16 amino acids. CDR3 amino acids: CAISVSGAAGANVLTF. DNA of the CDR3: TGTGCCATCAGTGTCTCAGGGGCTGCTGGGGCCAACGTCCTGACTTTC.

The chain couples TRBV6-5 to TRBJ1-1; D uncertain. Germline CDR1 and CDR2: MNHEY and SVGAGI. Trimming cost V 6 bases and J 5 bases, with 16 bases left between them. This CDR3 comprises 14 residues. For the CDR3, the DNA is TGTGCCAGCAGCGAGGCGAGGGAGTTGACTGAAGCTTTCTTT. This translates into CASSEARELTEAFF.